The 7 T cell receptor beta chains reported below all come from one sample, sequenced in a study of T cell clonotyping in hematopoietic cell transplantation (dated by TCRdb to the early 2020s). The label giving this sample's time point can be read as: 100 days after allo-HCT. Preparation of the library involved the immunoSEQ multiplex PCR assay. TCRdb holds this immuneACCESS table with in-frame rearrangements only. Some clones are missing; in checked studies, unresolved V genes explain under half, and the rest has no known cause. Counted in this sample were more than 25,000 clones; around nine tenths of them appeared once. Together, the top ten hold over 8.5% of the sample. Sequenced here: PBMCs, sampled 100 days after allogeneic stem cell transplant. These receptors came from a female patient in her fifties who had an allogeneic stem cell transplant from a related donor, so the T cells may come from the graft donor. Some clones in this sample may be carry-over from other donors' samples.

This clone was detected a few times. The J gene is TRBJ1-2, the V gene TRBV23-1, with D uncertain. TRBV23-1 is flagged as an ORF with uncertain function. The V gene lost 6 bases and the J gene lost 0 bases, with 8 bases spanning the gap. This CDR3 has 13 residues. The CDR3 here is CASSPTPNYGYTF. Written as DNA, the CDR3 is TGCGCCAGCAGCCCGACACCTAACTATGGCTACACCTTC.

Concerning this clone itself: A read error may account for a junction end that differs from germline. This chain uses TRBV7-6 with TRBJ1-2; maybe TRBD1 (6 bases). The V gene's germline CDR1 is SGHVS and CDR2 FNYEAQ. This CDR3 is built from 13 residues. The CDR3 spells CASSLQGLGVVAF. CDR3 coding DNA: TGTGCCAGCAGCTTACAGGGGCTGGGGGTGGTGGCCTTC.

The DNA for the CDR3 is TGCAGCGTTCGGCCCCCAGGAAACACCATATATTTT. Encoded protein: CSVRPPGNTIYF. The gene calls are TRBV29-1 and TRBJ1-3; D gene uncertain. The germline V gene encodes CDR1 SQVTM and CDR2 ANQGSEA. Trimming took off 5 bases at V and 4 bases at J, with 9 bases between the two ends. The CDR3 has 12 amino acids.

This sequence joins TRBV28 and TRBJ2-7; possible D gene TRBD1, 5 bases. Trimming shortened V by 3 bases and J by 5 bases, and 8 bases separated the two germline ends. Germline V gene sequence: CDR1 MDHEN, CDR2 SYDVKM. The CDR3 sequence is 12 residues long. CDR3 region: CASSFQGNEQYF. The CDR3 coding sequence is TGTGCCAGCAGTTTCCAGGGAAACGAGCAGTACTTC. Full variable domain (remainder filled in from reference TRBV28 and TRBJ2-7): DVKVTQSSRYLVKRTGEKVFLECVQDMDHENMFWYRQDPGLGLRLIYFSYDVKMKEKGDIPEGYSVSREKKERFSLILESASTNQTSMYLCASSFQGNEQYFGPGTRLTVT.

In its sample, this clone was seen a few times. The J gene is TRBJ1-6, the V gene TRBV25-1; 7 nucleotides match TRBD1. The CDR3 is made up of 15 amino acids. The ends lost 4 bases at V and 8 bases at J; junction bases unmatched: 8. Looked up from germline, CDR1 is MGHDK and CDR2 is SYGVNS. In DNA, the CDR3 is TGTGCCAGCAGTGCCCGACAGGGAAGTTATTCACCCCTCCACTTT. Protein product: CASSARQGSYSPLHF.

This chain joins TRBV5-6 and TRBJ1-1, with 9 bases that match TRBD1. Per the germline V gene, CDR1 is SGHDT and CDR2 is YYEEEE. V gave up 5 bases and J gave up 1 base; unmatched junction bases: 6. This CDR3 region has 15 residues. CDR3 in DNA: TGTGCCAGCAGTGGGACAGGGAGGGGGAACACTGAAGCTTTCTTT. This codes for CASSGTGRGNTEAFF.

The rearrangement links TRBV7-9 to TRBJ2-7; D is ambiguous. Trimming stripped 10 bases from V and 0 bases from J, with 19 bases between. The length of the CDR3 is 15 residues. Germline-derived CDR1 and CDR2 are SEHNR and FQNEAQ (reference sequence). The CDR3 nucleotides are TGTGCCATTGGATATTACCAGGAACCCTCCTACGAGCAGTACTTC. As protein: CAIGYYQEPSYEQYF. Combining the CDR3 with reference TRBV7-9 and TRBJ2-7 gives the whole variable domain DTGVSQNPRHKITKRGQNVTFRCDPISEHNRLYWYRQTLGQGPEFLTYFQNEAQLEKSRLLSDRFSAERPKGSFSTLEIQRTEQGDSAMYLCAIGYYQEPSYEQYFGPGTRLTVT.